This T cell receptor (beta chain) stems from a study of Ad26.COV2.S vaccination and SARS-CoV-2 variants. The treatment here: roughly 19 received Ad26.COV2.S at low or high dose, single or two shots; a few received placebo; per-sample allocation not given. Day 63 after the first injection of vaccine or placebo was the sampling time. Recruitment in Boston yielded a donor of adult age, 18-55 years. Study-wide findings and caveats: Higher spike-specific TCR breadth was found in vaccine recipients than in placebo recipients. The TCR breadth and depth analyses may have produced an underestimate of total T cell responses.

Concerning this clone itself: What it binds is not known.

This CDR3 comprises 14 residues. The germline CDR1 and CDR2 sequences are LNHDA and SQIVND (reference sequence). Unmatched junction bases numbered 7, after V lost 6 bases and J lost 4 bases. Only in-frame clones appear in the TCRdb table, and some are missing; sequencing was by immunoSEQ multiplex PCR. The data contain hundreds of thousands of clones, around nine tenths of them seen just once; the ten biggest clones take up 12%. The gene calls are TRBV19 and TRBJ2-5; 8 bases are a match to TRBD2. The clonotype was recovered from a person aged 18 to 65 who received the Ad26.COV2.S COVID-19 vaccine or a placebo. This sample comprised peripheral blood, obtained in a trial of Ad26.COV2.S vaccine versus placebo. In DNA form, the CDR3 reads TGTGCCAGTAGACGAAGCGGGAGTGGAGAGACCCAGTACTTC. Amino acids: CASRRSGSGETQYF.